Below are 20 T cell receptor beta chains sequenced from a single sample in a study of a mutant IDH1 vaccine in newly diagnosed glioma. Clones were read by immunoSEQ multiplex PCR, and TCRdb kept only the in-frame ones, dropping some. The sample holds some 30,000 clones, around 81% seen once. Time point indicated: week 47, end of study. A single vaccine dose contained 300 ug of mutant IDH1 20-mer peptide, and topical imiquimod was used with it. Their target antigens are unknown. This specimen was PBMCs, taken from a glioma patient whose treatment included an IDH1 peptide vaccine. Receptors originate from a man in his thirties or forties with glioma.

V usage is TRBV4-1 and J usage is TRBJ2-7; 10 bases line up with TRBD1. CDR1 MGHRA and CDR2 YSYEKL come from the germline V gene. After removal of 0 bases from V and 2 bases from J, the junction contained 7 bases not matched to a gene. The CDR3 has 17 amino acids. This CDR3 is CASSQEGQGMVAYEQYF. CDR3 bases: TGCGCCAGCAGCCAAGAGGGACAGGGGATGGTAGCCTACGAGCAGTACTTC.

The rearrangement uses TRBV6-6 and TRBJ1-1, with TRBD1 matching 9 bases. The CDR3 has 13 residues. The germline CDR1 and CDR2 sequences are MNHNY and SVGAGI (reference sequence). Trimming removed 7 bases from V and 5 bases from J; junction bases left unmatched: 5. The chain's CDR3 is CASNRDRVTEAFF. The CDR3 nucleotides read TGTGCCAGCAATAGGGACAGGGTTACTGAAGCTTTCTTT.

The chain employs TRBV18 and TRBJ1-2; no firm D call. The CDR3 sequence is 16 residues long. V lost 2 bases and J lost 3, with 16 bases in between. Looked up from germline, CDR1 is KGHSH and CDR2 is LQKENI. The CDR3 nucleotides read TGTGCCAGCTCACCAGCCACTCGTGTCGGCTACTATGGCTACACCTTC. Its protein is CASSPATRVGYYGYTF.

The rearrangement joins TRBV9 to TRBJ2-1, with 7 bases that match TRBD1. The junction had 4 bases not matched to a gene; V was cut back by 0 bases and J by 4 bases. The CDR3 runs 15 residues. Germline lookup yields CDR1 SGDLS and CDR2 YYNGEE. CDR3 protein: CASSVGGTDYNEQFF. In nucleotides, the CDR3 is TGTGCCAGCAGCGTAGGTGGGACAGATTACAATGAGCAGTTCTTC. Filled out from reference TRBV9 and TRBJ2-1, the complete variable domain reads DSGVTQTPKHLITATGQRVTLRCSPRSGDLSVYWYQQSLDQGLQFLIQYYNGEERAKGNILERFSAQQFPDLHSELNLSSLELGDSALYFCASSVGGTDYNEQFFGPGTRLTVL.

The V call is TRBV27, the J call TRBJ2-3, with 13 bases lining up with TRBD2. This CDR3 has 16 amino acids. The germline V gene encodes CDR1 MNHEY and CDR2 SMNVEV (reference sequence). The V gene end was trimmed by 8 bases and the J gene end by 3 bases; junction bases not matched to a gene: 8. The CDR3 nucleotides are TGTGCCAGCGGGAGACTAGCGGGAGGAATTACAGATACGCAGTATTTT. This codes for CASGRLAGGITDTQYF.

The chain couples TRBV5-1 to TRBJ2-3; a possible D gene is TRBD2 (6 bases). Germline CDR1 is SGHRS and CDR2 is YFSETQ. The V end lost 1 base, the J end lost 2 bases, and 11 bases lay between the germline ends. The CDR3 has 15 residues. The CDR3: CASSLRGEDTDTQYF. CDR3 nucleotide sequence: TGCGCCAGCAGCTTGAGAGGGGAGGACACAGATACGCAGTATTTT.

The sample holds a few counts of this clone. V is TRBV1 and J is TRBJ1-1; whether TRBD1, the table's D call, matches the DNA was not checked. TRBV1 represents a pseudogene. This CDR3 has 11 amino acids. The CDR3 region has the DNA TGCACCAGCAGCCCCAGTGTAGAAGCTTTCTTT. Its protein product is CTSSPSVEAFF.

The rearrangement uses TRBV27 and TRBJ1-1; 8 bases are shared with TRBD1. This CDR3 region has 15 residues. CDR1 is MNHEY, CDR2 SMNVEV, per germline (reference sequence). The ends lost 5 bases at V and 5 bases at J; junction bases unmatched: 10. The CDR3 spells CASSAHLQGDTEAFF. The CDR3 bases are TGTGCCAGCAGTGCCCACCTACAGGGGGATACTGAAGCTTTCTTT.

This chain links TRBV19 with TRBJ2-7; 10 positions match TRBD1. Per the germline V gene, CDR1 is LNHDA and CDR2 is SQIVND (reference sequence). There are 15 residues in the CDR3. V dropped 4 bases and J dropped 5; count of bases not matched to a gene: 8. CDR3 sequence (DNA): TGTGCCAGTAGTACCCTGGGGACAGGGGCGGACGAGCAGTACTTC. Translating it yields CASSTLGTGADEQYF.

This rearrangement joins TRBV5-6 to TRBJ1-1; D is unresolved. Germline values: CDR1 SGHDT, CDR2 YYEEEE. V was trimmed by 4 bases and J by 7 bases, leaving 11 bases between them. The CDR3 has 12 residues. CDR3 residues: CASSPPQIEAFF. Written as DNA, the CDR3 is TGTGCCAGCAGCCCCCCCCAGATTGAAGCTTTCTTT.

This chain connects TRBV18 to TRBJ2-5, with D perhaps matching TRBD2 (5 bases). The germline V and J ends were trimmed by 3 bases and 5 bases, with 16 bases remaining between them. The CDR3 consists of 15 residues. The germline CDR1 and CDR2 sequences are KGHSH and LQKENI. As DNA, the CDR3 is TGTGCCAGCTCACCGCCCAACCCTAGGAGGGAGACCCAGTACTTC. Its protein product is CASSPPNPRRETQYF.

The chain joins TRBV2 to TRBJ2-1, with D perhaps assigned TRBD1 or TRBD2 (6 bases each). The CDR3 consists of 16 residues. V gave up 6 bases and J gave up 4 bases, with 19 bases separating them. The V gene's germline CDR1 is SNHLY and CDR2 FYNNEI. The CDR3 bases are TGTGCCAGCAGCTCTAGGGGGAGGAGTCTTTACAATGAGCAGTTCTTC. It is translated as CASSSRGRSLYNEQFF. The complete variable domain, with remaining parts taken from reference TRBV2 and TRBJ2-1, reads EPEVTQTPSHQVTQMGQEVILRCVPISNHLYFYWYRQILGQKVEFLVSFYNNEISEKSEIFDDQFSVERPDGSNFTLKIRSTKLEDSAMYFCASSSRGRSLYNEQFFGPGTRLTVL.

The chain employs TRBV9 and TRBJ2-3; possible D gene TRBD1, 5 bases. V was clipped by 3 bases and J by 5 bases, with 16 bases between them. Germline V lookup: CDR1 SGDLS, CDR2 YYNGEE. The CDR3 runs 15 residues. This CDR3 reads CASSALTGPVDTQYF. Here the CDR3 DNA reads TGTGCCAGCAGCGCATTAACAGGTCCTGTAGATACGCAGTATTTT.

The rearrangement links TRBV28 to TRBJ1-5; D remains unclear. CDR3 length: 12 amino acids. Trimming took off 8 bases at V and 3 bases at J, with 8 bases between the two ends. Germline V CDR1 and CDR2: MDHEN, SYDVKM. The CDR3 DNA follows: TGTGCCAGCTGTCGGGTCAATCAGCCCCAGCATTTT. Its translation is CASCRVNQPQHF.

The chain links TRBV27 to TRBJ2-3, with 8 bases fitting TRBD2. Germline lookup yields CDR1 MNHEY and CDR2 SMNVEV (reference sequence). V lost 3 bases to trimming and J lost 9 bases; unmatched junction nucleotides: 14. The CDR3 length is 16 residues. CDR3 in DNA: TGTGCCAGCAGTTTCTTGTCGGGGGGGTCCCAAGCCACGCAGTATTTT. Translated, it gives CASSFLSGGSQATQYF.

In this sample, this clone turned up a few times. The V and J genes are TRBV7-9 and TRBJ2-7; the D gene could be TRBD1 or TRBD2 (6 bases each). Germline V gives CDR1 SEHNR, CDR2 FQNEAQ (reference sequence). The CDR3 contains 14 residues. The V gene lost 8 bases and the J gene lost 3 bases, with 17 bases spanning the gap. The CDR3 DNA reads TGTGCCAGCGGGGGCGGGACGAAACTCTACGAGCAGTACTTC. Translating gives CASGGGTKLYEQYF.

The chain couples TRBV7-2 to TRBJ2-7; D is uncertain. V was pared by 5 bases and J by 0 bases, with 8 bases between. The CDR3 sequence is 13 residues long. The germline gives CDR1 SGHTA, CDR2 FQGNSA. CDR3 in DNA: TGTGCCAGCAGCCCGGACCACTCCTACGAGCAGTACTTC. Encoded protein: CASSPDHSYEQYF.

This clone was detected once. V gene TRBV27 combines with J gene TRBJ2-2; no reliable D call. V gave up 7 bases and J gave up 4 bases, with 19 bases separating them. This CDR3 has 16 residues. Germline V gene sequence: CDR1 MNHEY, CDR2 SMNVEV (reference sequence). The CDR3 DNA sequence: TGTGCCAGCACCCCTATCGTCAGCTTTTCCACCGGGGAGCTGTTTTTT. Protein sequence: CASTPIVSFSTGELFF.

V gene TRBV7-9 combines with J gene TRBJ1-5; D unresolved. V lost 0 bases to trimming and J lost 4 bases, with 7 bases between them. Germline-derived CDR1 and CDR2 are SEHNR and FQNEAQ (reference sequence). CDR3 length equals 14 residues. This CDR3 reads CASSLANGNQPQHF. For the CDR3, the DNA is TGTGCCAGCAGCTTAGCGAACGGGAATCAGCCCCAGCATTTT.

The V gene is TRBV13, the J gene TRBJ2-3; D might be TRBD1 or TRBD2, each matching 5 bases. In germline, CDR1 is PRHDT, CDR2 FYEKMQ (reference sequence). There are 14 residues in the CDR3. V lost 5 bases to trimming and J lost 5 bases, with 14 bases between them. CDR3 sequence reads: CASSGTGPRDTQYF. CDR3 nucleotide sequence: TGTGCCAGCAGCGGGACCGGGCCCAGAGATACGCAGTATTTT.